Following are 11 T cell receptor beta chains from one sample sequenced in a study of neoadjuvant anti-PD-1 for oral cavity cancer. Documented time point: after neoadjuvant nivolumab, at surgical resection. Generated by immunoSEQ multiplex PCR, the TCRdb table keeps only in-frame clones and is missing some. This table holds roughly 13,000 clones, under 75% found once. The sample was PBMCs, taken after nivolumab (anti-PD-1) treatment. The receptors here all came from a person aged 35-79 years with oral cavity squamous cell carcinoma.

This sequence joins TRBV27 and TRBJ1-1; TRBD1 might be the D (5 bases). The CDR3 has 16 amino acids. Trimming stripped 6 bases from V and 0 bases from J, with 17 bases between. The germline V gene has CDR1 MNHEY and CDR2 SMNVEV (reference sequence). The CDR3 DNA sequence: TGTGCCAGCAGCCCCTGGGCGTGGGGCATGAACACTGAAGCTTTCTTT. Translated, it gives CASSPWAWGMNTEAFF.

CDR3 in DNA: TGTGCCAGCAGCTTATTGGGGTGGGGACGTTCTGGGGCCAACGTCCTGACTTTC. It yields the protein CASSLLGWGRSGANVLTF. The chain uses TRBV7-9 and TRBJ2-6; either TRBD1 or TRBD2 may supply D (5 bases each). CDR3 length equals 18 residues. The germline CDR1 and CDR2 sequences are SEHNR and FQNEAQ (reference sequence). Trimming cost V 2 bases and J 1 base, with 15 bases left between them.

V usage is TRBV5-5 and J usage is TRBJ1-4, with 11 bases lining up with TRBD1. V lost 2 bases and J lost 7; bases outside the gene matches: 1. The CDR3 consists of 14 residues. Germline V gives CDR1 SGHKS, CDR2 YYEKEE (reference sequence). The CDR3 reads CASSFGTGGEKLFF. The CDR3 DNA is TGTGCCAGCAGCTTTGGGACAGGGGGTGAAAAACTGTTTTTT.

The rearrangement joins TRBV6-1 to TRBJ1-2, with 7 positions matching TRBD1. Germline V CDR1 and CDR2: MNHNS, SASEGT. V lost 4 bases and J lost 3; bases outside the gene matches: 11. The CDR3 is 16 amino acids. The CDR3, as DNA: TGTGCCAGCAGTGGCCCCCCAGGGGGGGCGGACTATGGCTACACCTTC. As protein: CASSGPPGGADYGYTF.

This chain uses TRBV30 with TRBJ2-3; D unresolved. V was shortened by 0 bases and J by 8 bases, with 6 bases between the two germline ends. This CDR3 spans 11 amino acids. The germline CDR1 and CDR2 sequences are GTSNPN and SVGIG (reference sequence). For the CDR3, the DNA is TGTGCCTGGAGTGTACTGGGTACGCAGTATTTT. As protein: CAWSVLGTQYF.

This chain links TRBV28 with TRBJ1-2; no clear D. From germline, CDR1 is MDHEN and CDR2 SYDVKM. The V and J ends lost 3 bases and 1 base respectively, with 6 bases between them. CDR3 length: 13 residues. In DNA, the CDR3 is TGTGCCAGCAGTTTTGGGGTTAACTATGGCTACACCTTC. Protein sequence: CASSFGVNYGYTF.

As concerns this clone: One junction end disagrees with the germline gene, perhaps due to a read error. Written as DNA, the CDR3 is TGTGCCAGCAGTCGGGCTTACGGGACCTCCGACGAGCAGTACTTC. This codes for CASSRAYGTSDEQYF. The genes are TRBV6-1 and TRBJ2-7; D tentatively reads TRBD1 or TRBD2 (5 bases each). The CDR3 covers 15 residues. The germline gives CDR1 MNHNS, CDR2 SASEGT.

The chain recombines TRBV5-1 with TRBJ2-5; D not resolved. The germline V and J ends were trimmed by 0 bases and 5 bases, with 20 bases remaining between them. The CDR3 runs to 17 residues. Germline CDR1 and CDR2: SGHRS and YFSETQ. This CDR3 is CASSLDRLGWVGETQYF. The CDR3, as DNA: TGCGCCAGCAGCTTGGATCGGCTGGGTTGGGTAGGCGAGACCCAGTACTTC.

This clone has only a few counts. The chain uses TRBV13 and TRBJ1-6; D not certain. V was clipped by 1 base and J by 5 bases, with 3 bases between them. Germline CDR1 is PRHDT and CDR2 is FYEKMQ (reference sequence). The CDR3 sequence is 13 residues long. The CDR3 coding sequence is TGTGCCAGCAGCTTAGCTAATAATTCACCCCTCCACTTT. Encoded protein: CASSLANNSPLHF.

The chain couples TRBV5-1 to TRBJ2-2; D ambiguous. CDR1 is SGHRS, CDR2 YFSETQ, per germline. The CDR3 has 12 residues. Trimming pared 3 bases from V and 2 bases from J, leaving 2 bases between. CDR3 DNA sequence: TGCGCCAGCAGCTATAACACCGGGGAGCTGTTTTTT. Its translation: CASSYNTGELFF.

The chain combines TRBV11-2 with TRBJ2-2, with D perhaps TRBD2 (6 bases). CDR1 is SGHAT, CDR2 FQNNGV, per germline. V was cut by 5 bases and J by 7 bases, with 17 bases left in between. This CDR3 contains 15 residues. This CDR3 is CASSGGLQGRGELFF. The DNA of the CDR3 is TGTGCCAGCAGCGGGGGACTCCAGGGACGCGGGGAGCTGTTTTTT.